The TCR beta chain under discussion was sequenced for a study of T cell repertoires in cytomegalovirus infection. In the study overall: A matching HLA type, together with CMV infection, was signaled by public TCR beta signatures.

MiXCR, run by TCRdb on the reads, gives a single entry per CDR3 protein. The repertoire includes fewer than 130,000 distinct CDR3 sequences, roughly 40% of them detected once, and around 70% sits in the top ten. Study observations and caveats: Individuals carrying CMV plus the relevant HLA were identified by cumulative frequency of public TCR beta families. Ex vivo, HLA-C-restricted CMV-specific TCR beta clonotypes prevailed over the rest of the response.

CDR3 size: 15 residues. Germline values: CDR1 MNHEY, CDR2 SMNVEV (reference sequence). V lost 7 bases and J 4 bases, leaving 17 bases between the germline ends. This clonotype was seen only a few times. Its antigen is still unknown. The V and J genes are TRBV27 and TRBJ2-1; the D call may be TRBD1 or TRBD2 (5 bases each). This TCR was sampled from a human donor in good health (CMV status not recorded). Some clones in this sample may be carry-over from other donors' samples. The sequencing here drew on CD8+ T cells from cultured PBMCs, taken from culture after CMV antigen stimulation. The CDR3 loop is CASKPGSLTYNEQFF. CDR3 coding DNA: TGTGCCAGCAAACCAGGGAGCCTTACTTACAATGAGCAGTTCTTC.